These T cell receptor beta chains were read from a single sample in a study of naive and memory T cell subsets. MiXCR, applied by TCRdb to the UMI-ligation and nested PCR reads, yields one record per CDR3 protein. The sample carries about 160,000 distinct CDR3 sequences, 22% recorded once. The sample taken for sequencing was naive CD4+ T cells from blood. These receptors were taken from a human donor in good health. Both conserved end residues are part of each CDR3. D genes are given only for firm matches. The size entry is marked missing in some rows and otherwise reads once, few, many or a size class.

d_call	clone_size	v_call	j_call	cdr3_aa	cdr3_nt
TRBD2	-	TRBV9	TRBJ2-3	CASSAHPIAGASTDTQYF	TGTGCCAGCAGCGCGCATCCAATAGCGGGAGCTAGCACAGATACGCAGTATTTT
-	-	TRBV25-1	TRBJ2-2	CAAGWNTGELFF	TGTGCCGCAGGTTGGAACACCGGGGAGCTGTTTTTT
TRBD2	few	TRBV20-1	TRBJ2-3	CSAPAPSGSDTQYF	TGCAGTGCCCCAGCACCTAGCGGGAGTGATACGCAGTATTTT
TRBD2	-	TRBV28	TRBJ2-3	CASSPTLAGGTDTQYF	TGTGCCAGCAGTCCTACCCTAGCGGGAGGGACAGATACGCAGTATTTT
-	-	TRBV20-1	TRBJ1-1	CSASTRNTEAFF	TGCAGTGCTAGCACACGGAACACTGAAGCTTTCTTT
-	few	TRBV28	TRBJ2-7	CASSLTDIPYEQYF	TGTGCCAGCAGTCTGACAGACATTCCCTACGAGCAGTACTTC
TRBD1	-	TRBV3-1	TRBJ2-5	CASSQRGQGGETQYF	TGTGCCAGCAGCCAACGAGGACAGGGGGGGGAGACCCAGTACTTC
TRBD1	few	TRBV28	TRBJ1-5	CASGDRDQPQHF	TGTGCCAGTGGGGACAGGGACCAGCCCCAGCATTTT
TRBD1	many	TRBV7-2	TRBJ2-3	CASSTWTGGAADTQYF	TGTGCCAGCAGCACCTGGACAGGGGGCGCGGCAGATACGCAGTATTTT
-	many	TRBV30	TRBJ1-5	CAWSPPWGNQPQHF	TGTGCCTGGAGTCCTCCCTGGGGCAATCAGCCCCAGCATTTT
-	many	TRBV6-5	TRBJ1-5	CASSYSAGQPQHF	TGTGCCAGCAGTTACTCAGCCGGGCAGCCCCAGCATTTT
-	many	TRBV20-1	TRBJ2-3	CSARVLALRADTQYF	TGCAGTGCTAGAGTTTTAGCGTTGAGGGCAGATACGCAGTATTTT
-	many	TRBV7-2	TRBJ2-2	CASSWYTGELFF	TGTGCCAGCAGCTGGTACACCGGGGAGCTGTTTTTT
TRBD1	many	TRBV5-8	TRBJ2-7	CASRRTGTLEQYF	TGTGCCAGCCGCAGGACAGGGACGTTGGAGCAGTACTTC
TRBD2	many	TRBV6-6	TRBJ2-3	CASSYPALAGVSTDTQYF	TGTGCCAGCAGTTACCCTGCTTTAGCGGGAGTGTCAACAGATACGCAGTATTTT
-	many	TRBV29-1	TRBJ2-3	CSVGRGSGGTDTQYF	TGCAGCGTCGGTCGGGGGAGCGGAGGCACAGATACGCAGTATTTT
TRBD2	few	TRBV3-1	TRBJ2-1	CASSQGLAGGYEQFF	TGTGCCAGCAGCCAAGGCCTAGCGGGAGGGTATGAGCAGTTCTTC
TRBD2	many	TRBV10-3	TRBJ2-1	CAISEPLAGVPALSDNEQFF	TGTGCCATCAGTGAGCCACTAGCGGGCGTTCCGGCCCTTTCAGACAATGAGCAGTTCTTC
TRBD1	-	TRBV4-1	TRBJ2-7	CASSQVGTGSEQYF	TGCGCCAGCAGCCAAGTCGGGACAGGATCCGAGCAGTACTTC
-	few	TRBV19	TRBJ1-5	CASRTLGRNSNQPQHF	TGTGCCAGTAGGACGTTAGGACGGAATAGCAATCAGCCCCAGCATTTT
TRBD1	few	TRBV27	TRBJ2-5	CASSGIGQGRETQYF	TGTGCCAGCAGTGGCATAGGACAGGGGAGGGAGACCCAGTACTTC
-	-	TRBV7-2	TRBJ2-7	CASTSGVQQYF	TGTGCCAGCACCTCAGGGGTTCAGCAGTACTTC
TRBD1	few	TRBV29-1	TRBJ1-1	CSVLGQVNTEAFF	TGCAGCGTCCTGGGACAGGTGAACACTGAAGCTTTCTTT
-	-	TRBV20-1	TRBJ2-3	CSISWTEYTDTQYF	TGCAGTATAAGTTGGACTGAATACACAGATACGCAGTATTTT
-	-	TRBV20-1	TRBJ2-3	CSARDPGGTGWTDTQYF	TGCAGTGCTAGAGACCCGGGGGGGACAGGGTGGACAGATACGCAGTATTTT
TRBD2	few	TRBV20-1	TRBJ2-5	CSAQSGGAEETQYF	TGCAGTGCTCAGTCCGGGGGGGCGGAAGAGACCCAGTACTTC
TRBD1	many	TRBV29-1	TRBJ2-3	CSHRTGGRGTDTQYF	TGCAGCCACCGGACAGGGGGAAGGGGGACAGATACGCAGTATTTT
TRBD2	few	TRBV14	TRBJ2-1	CASSQRSGTSGIWSYNEQFF	TGTGCCAGCAGCCAGCGATCCGGGACTAGCGGGATATGGTCCTACAATGAGCAGTTCTTC
-	few	TRBV12-3/TRBV12-4	TRBJ2-1	CASSLVGTGRGEQFF	TGTGCCAGCAGTTTAGTTGGCACAGGGCGAGGGGAGCAGTTCTTC
-	few	TRBV20-1	TRBJ1-2	CSAGQNVVYGYTF	TGCAGTGCCGGACAGAATGTGGTCTATGGCTACACCTTC
-	-	TRBV11-1	TRBJ1-4	CASSSKGSLEKLFF	TGTGCCAGCAGCTCCAAGGGCTCTCTTGAAAAACTGTTTTTT
TRBD1	few	TRBV7-6	TRBJ2-5	CASSRDSVQETQYF	TGTGCCAGCAGTCGGGACAGCGTTCAAGAGACCCAGTACTTC
TRBD1	many	TRBV7-6	TRBJ2-6	CASSTVLGQGSGANVLTF	TGTGCCAGCAGCACAGTGCTGGGACAGGGCTCTGGGGCCAACGTCCTGACTTTC
TRBD1	-	TRBV6-6	TRBJ2-3	CASTKDRGPPDTQYF	TGTGCCAGCACCAAAGACAGGGGGCCGCCAGATACGCAGTATTTT
-	few	TRBV5-1	TRBJ1-1	CASTKGGGGSEAFF	TGCGCCAGCACTAAGGGGGGCGGCGGCTCTGAAGCTTTCTTT